This T cell receptor beta chain was sequenced in a study of blood T cell repertoires in COVID-19. Background on the study: Whether acute or convalescent, the COVID-19 samples came from the United States, Italy and Spain. Nucleic acid was either cDNA or gDNA, and it came from T cells, B-cell-depleted T cells, or PBMCs.

In the study's own analysis: Cell counts per sample came from amplifying reference gene primers. Libraries were prepared by immunoSEQ multiplex PCR; TCRdb keeps only in-frame clonotypes and omits some of them. That table furnishes V, J and clone size, whereas the DNA furnished D and trimming. The sample lists tens of thousands of clones; 88% were seen once. This clone occurred once. Germline V CDR1 and CDR2: SGHRS, YFSETQ. The CDR3 is 16 amino acids. V was clipped by 4 bases and J by 2 bases, with 17 bases between them. This sequence originates from a human donor in a cohort sampled during active COVID-19. This sequence joins TRBV5-1 and TRBJ2-3, with a weak D call TRBD2 (7 bases). Sequences were obtained from peripheral blood. DNA of the CDR3: TGCGCCAGCAGCCGGGTGGGGCGGGGGCCCACAGATACGCAGTATTTT. This gives the protein CASSRVGRGPTDTQYF. Variable domain in full (rest from reference TRBV5-1 and TRBJ2-3): KAGVTQTPRYLIKTRGQQVTLSCSPISGHRSVSWYQQTPGQGLQFLFEYFSETQRNKGNFPGRFSGRQFSNSRSEMNVSTLELGDSALYLCASSRVGRGPTDTQYFGPGTRLTVL.